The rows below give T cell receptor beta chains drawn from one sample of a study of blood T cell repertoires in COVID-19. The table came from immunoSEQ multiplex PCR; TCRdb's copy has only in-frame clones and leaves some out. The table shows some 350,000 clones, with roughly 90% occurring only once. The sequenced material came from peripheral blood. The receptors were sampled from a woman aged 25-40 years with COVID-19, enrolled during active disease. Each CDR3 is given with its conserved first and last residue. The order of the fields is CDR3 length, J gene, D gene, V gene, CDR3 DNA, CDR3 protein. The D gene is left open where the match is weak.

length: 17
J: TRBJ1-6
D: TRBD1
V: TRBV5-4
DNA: TGTGCCAGCAGCCAGACCCTGAAGGGACAGTTTAATTCACCCCTCCACTTT
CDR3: CASSQTLKGQFNSPLHF

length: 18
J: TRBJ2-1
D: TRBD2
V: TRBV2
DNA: TGTGCCAGCAGTGAAACTCTCGGACTAGCGGAGCCCTTCCATGAGCAGTTCTTC
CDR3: CASSETLGLAEPFHEQFF

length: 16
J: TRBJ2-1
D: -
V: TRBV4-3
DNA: TGCGCCAGCAGCCAAGCGTCTAGCGAAATCTACAATGAGCAGTTCTTC
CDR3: CASSQASSEIYNEQFF

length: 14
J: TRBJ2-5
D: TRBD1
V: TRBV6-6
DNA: TGTGCCAGCAGTTCCAGGGGGCTACGGGAGACCCAGTACTTC
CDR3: CASSSRGLRETQYF

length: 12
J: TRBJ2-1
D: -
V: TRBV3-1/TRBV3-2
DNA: TGTGCCAGCAGCCTTACTAAGAATGAGCAGTTCTTC
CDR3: CASSLTKNEQFF

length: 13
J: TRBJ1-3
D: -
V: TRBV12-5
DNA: TGTGCTAGTGGCCGAGATGACAGGAACACCATATATTTT
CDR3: CASGRDDRNTIYF

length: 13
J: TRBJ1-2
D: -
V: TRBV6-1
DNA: TGTGCCAGCAGTGAACAGGGTATCTCTGGCTACACCTTC
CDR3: CASSEQGISGYTF

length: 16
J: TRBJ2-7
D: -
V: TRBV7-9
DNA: TGTGCCAGCAGCTTCAGGGACACCAACATTCCCTACGAGCAGTACTTC
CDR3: CASSFRDTNIPYEQYF

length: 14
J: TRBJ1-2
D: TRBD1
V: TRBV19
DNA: TGTGCCAGTATTCTTAGACAGGGGGCCCCTGGCTACACCTTC
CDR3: CASILRQGAPGYTF

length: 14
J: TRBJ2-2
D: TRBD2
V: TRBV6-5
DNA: TGTGCCAGCTATTCAATAGCGGGAACCGGGGAGCTGTTTTTT
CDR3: CASYSIAGTGELFF

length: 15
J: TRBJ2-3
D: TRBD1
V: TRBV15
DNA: TGTGCCACCAGACACCGGACAGGGGCCACAGATACGCAGTATTTT
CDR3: CATRHRTGATDTQYF

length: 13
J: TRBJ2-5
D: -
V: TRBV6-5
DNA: TGTGCCAGCAGGGCCGTGGGGGCCGAGACCCAGTACTTC
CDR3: CASRAVGAETQYF

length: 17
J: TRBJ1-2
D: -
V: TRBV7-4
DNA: TGTGCCAGCAGCTTCTCTTGGGAAGGGGGAGAGAGCTATGGCTACACCTTC
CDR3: CASSFSWEGGESYGYTF

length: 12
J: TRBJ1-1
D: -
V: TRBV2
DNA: TGTGCCAGCAGCGGACAGAACACTGAAGCTTTCTTT
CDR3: CASSGQNTEAFF

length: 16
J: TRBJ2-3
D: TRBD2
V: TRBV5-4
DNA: TGTGCCAGCAGCCGCCGACTAGCGGGGGAGTCAGATACGCAGTATTTT
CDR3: CASSRRLAGESDTQYF

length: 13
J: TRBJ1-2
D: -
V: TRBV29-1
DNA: TGCAGCGTTGAGGTCCCATCAGGCTATGGCTACACCTTC
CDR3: CSVEVPSGYGYTF

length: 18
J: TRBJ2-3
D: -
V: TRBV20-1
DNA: TGCAGTGCTAGTGAAAGCGCCGGGTCAAGGCGATCCACAGATACGCAGTATTTT
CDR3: CSASESAGSRRSTDTQYF

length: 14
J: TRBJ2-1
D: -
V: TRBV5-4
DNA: TGTGCCAGCAGCTCCGCAGCGGGCTACAATGAGCAGTTCTTC
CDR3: CASSSAAGYNEQFF

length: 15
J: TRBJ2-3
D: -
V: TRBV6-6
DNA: TGTGCCAGCAGTTACTGGGGAGTGAGCACAGATACGCAGTATTTT
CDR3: CASSYWGVSTDTQYF

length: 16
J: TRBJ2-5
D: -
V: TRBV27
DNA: TGTGCCAGCAGTCCGCCGGGAGACACGCAATTTCAGACCCAGTACTTC
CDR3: CASSPPGDTQFQTQYF

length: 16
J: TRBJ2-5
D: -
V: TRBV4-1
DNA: TGCGCCAGCAGCCAAGAACCCCTTGGGGGCCAGGAGACCCAGTACTTC
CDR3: CASSQEPLGGQETQYF

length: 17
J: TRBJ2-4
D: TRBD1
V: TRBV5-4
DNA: TGTGCCAGCAGCTTGGCCGGACAGGGGGAGATAAAAAACATTCAGTACTTC
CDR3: CASSLAGQGEIKNIQYF